What follows describes a single T cell receptor beta chain. Its recognized antigen is unknown. Nothing much larger sits one base from this clone, and base qualities are not available. TCR beta CDR3 regions were sequenced from DNA using the immunoSEQ Assay. The paper's processing steps were these. T cell density was computed as TCR beta template counts normalized to usable DNA estimated by amplifying housekeeping genes. Richness was estimated with the preseqR package, extrapolating to 400,000 templates for PBMC samples and 120,000 templates for tissue samples. Clonality was taken to be one minus Pielou's evenness. Tissue-enriched TCRs were identified through differential abundance testing performed on productive amino-acid clonotypes, with a minimum total count of 5 and an alpha of 0.1. The Jaccard Index and the Morisita Overlap Index were used to measure repertoire overlap between compartments. TCR beta CDR3s were clustered by GLIPH together with public tetramer-defined viral CDR3s, and at least three viral sequences plus V-gene enrichment were required for viral motifs. The table comes from immuneACCESS by way of TCRdb, which keeps in-frame sequences with V and J called. Part of the clones is missing from these tables; in studies checked, under half for an unresolved V gene and the rest for unknown reasons. That table furnishes V, J and clone size, whereas the DNA furnished D and trimming. This sample holds about 15,000 clones; 85% to 90% were observed only once. The top ten clones comprise under 5.5% of the sample.

At diagnosis, tumor, uninvolved tumor-adjacent lung and peripheral blood were collected and then preserved as a mix of FFPE and fresh-frozen material. For TCR repertoire profiling, blood samples were analyzed in the form of peripheral blood mononuclear cells. The sample is drawn from a study of T cells in localized non-small cell lung cancer (dated by TCRdb to the early 2020s). Concerning the study at large: Comparing tumors with uninvolved tumor-adjacent lungs, the study looked at the T cell repertoires of approximately 250 patients with early-stage NSCLC. The cohort consisted of around 250 treatment-naive NSCLC patients whose localized lung tumors had been resected. A mean age of around 66 years was recorded for the NSCLC patients, of whom 129 were male and some 99 were female.

According to the germline V gene, CDR1 reads MGHRA and CDR2 reads YSYEKL. The CDR3 numbers 13 residues from cysteine through phenylalanine. CDR3 DNA is the only sequence kept; it has 39 bases, read in frame from the first base. The trim is 2 bases for V and 7 bases for J, with a gap of 11 bases between the germline ends. Overall study outcomes, separate from this receptor: Of the top 100 tumor clones, a median of around 57 were detected in paired uninvolved adjacent lung; around 30 were also among that lung's top 100. Longer overall survival was associated with higher T cell density in blood, whereas shorter survival was associated with higher clonality in adjacent lung. Multi-region tumor sequencing was not performed, so intratumor heterogeneity could not be excluded. Since the design was exploratory, TCR variables were selected using unadjusted p-values with no false-discovery rate correction. The highest T cell clonality was observed in uninvolved tumor-adjacent lung, where clonality exceeded that of tumor, suggesting that antigenic responses were more focused in uninvolved tumor-adjacent lung.

The V and J genes are TRBV4-1 and TRBJ1-2; the D gene assignment is ambiguous. The receptor comes from a woman aged 35-75 years with stage I lung adenocarcinoma. The starting material was peripheral blood, obtained before any cancer treatment. For the CDR3, the sequence is CASSQLGWVGYTF. The sequence in DNA is TGCGCCAGCAGCCAATTGGGGTGGGTTGGCTACACCTTC.